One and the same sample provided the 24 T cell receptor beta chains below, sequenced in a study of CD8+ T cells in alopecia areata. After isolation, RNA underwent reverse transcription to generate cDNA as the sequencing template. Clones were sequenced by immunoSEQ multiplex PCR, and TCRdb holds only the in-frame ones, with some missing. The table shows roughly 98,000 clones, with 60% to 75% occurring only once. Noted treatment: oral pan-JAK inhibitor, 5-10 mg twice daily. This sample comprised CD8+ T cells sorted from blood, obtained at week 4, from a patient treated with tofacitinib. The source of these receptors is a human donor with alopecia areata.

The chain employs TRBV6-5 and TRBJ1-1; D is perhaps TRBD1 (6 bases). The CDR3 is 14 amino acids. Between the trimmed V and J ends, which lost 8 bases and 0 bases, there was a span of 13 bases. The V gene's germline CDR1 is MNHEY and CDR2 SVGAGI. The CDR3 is CASGSRQVNTEAFF. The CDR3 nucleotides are TGTGCCAGCGGCAGTAGACAGGTGAACACTGAAGCTTTCTTT.

Here the CDR3 DNA reads TGTGCCAGCAGCCAAGATGATGCCGGACAGTTCGCAGATACGCAGTATTTT. This sequence encodes CASSQDDAGQFADTQYF. The chain employs TRBV4-2 and TRBJ2-3, with D possibly TRBD1 on 6 matching bases. Germline V CDR1 and CDR2: LGHNA, YNFKEQ. There are 17 residues in the CDR3. Between the trimmed V and J ends, which lost 0 bases and 4 bases, there was a span of 17 bases.

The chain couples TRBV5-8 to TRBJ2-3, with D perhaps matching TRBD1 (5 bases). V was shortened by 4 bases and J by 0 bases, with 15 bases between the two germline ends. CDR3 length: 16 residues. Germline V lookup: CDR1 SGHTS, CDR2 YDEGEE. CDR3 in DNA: TGTGCCAGCAGCCTCGGTACCGCAGGGAGCACAGATACGCAGTATTTT. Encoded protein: CASSLGTAGSTDTQYF.

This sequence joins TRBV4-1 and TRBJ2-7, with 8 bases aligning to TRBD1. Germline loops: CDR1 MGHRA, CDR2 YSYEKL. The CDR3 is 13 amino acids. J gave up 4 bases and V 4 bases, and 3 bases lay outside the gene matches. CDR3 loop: CASSPDRGYEQYF. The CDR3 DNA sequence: TGCGCCAGCAGCCCCGACAGGGGATACGAGCAGTACTTC.

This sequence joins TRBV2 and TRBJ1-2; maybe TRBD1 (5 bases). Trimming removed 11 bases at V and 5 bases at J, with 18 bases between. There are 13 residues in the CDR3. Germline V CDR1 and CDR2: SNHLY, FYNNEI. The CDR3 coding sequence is TGTGCCCAGCACGGCGGGGCGGAGTATGGCTACACCTTC. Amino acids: CAQHGGAEYGYTF.

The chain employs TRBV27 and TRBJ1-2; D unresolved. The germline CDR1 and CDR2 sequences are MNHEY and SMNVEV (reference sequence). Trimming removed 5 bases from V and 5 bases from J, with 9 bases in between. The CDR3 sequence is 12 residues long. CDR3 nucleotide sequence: TGTGCCAGCAGTGTGGCGGGTTATGGCTACACCTTC. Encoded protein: CASSVAGYGYTF.

The CDR3 coding sequence is TGTGCCAGCAGCTTGAGGGGCCAGGACTACGAGCAGTACTTC. The encoded protein is CASSLRGQDYEQYF. The chain employs TRBV5-4 and TRBJ2-7; a possible D gene is TRBD1 (5 bases). The V end lost 1 base, the J end lost 3 bases, and 11 bases lay between the germline ends. The length of the CDR3 is 14 residues. CDR1 and CDR2 from the germline V gene are SGHNT and YYREEE (reference sequence).

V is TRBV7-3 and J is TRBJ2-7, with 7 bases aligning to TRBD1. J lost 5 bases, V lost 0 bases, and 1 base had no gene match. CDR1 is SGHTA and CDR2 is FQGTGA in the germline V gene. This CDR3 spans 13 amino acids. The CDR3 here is CASSLTTGHEQYF. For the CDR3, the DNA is TGTGCCAGCAGCTTAACGACAGGGCACGAGCAGTACTTC.

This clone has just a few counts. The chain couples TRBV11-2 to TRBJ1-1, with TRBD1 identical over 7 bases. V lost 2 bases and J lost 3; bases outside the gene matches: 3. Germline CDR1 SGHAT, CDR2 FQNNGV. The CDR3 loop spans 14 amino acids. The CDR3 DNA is TGTGCCAGCAGCTTATCGGGACAGTACACTGAAGCTTTCTTT. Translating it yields CASSLSGQYTEAFF. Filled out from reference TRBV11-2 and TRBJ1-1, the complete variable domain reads EAGVAQSPRYKIIEKRQSVAFWCNPISGHATLYWYQQILGQGPKLLIQFQNNGVVDDSQLPKDRFSAERLKGVDSTLKIQPAKLEDSAVYLCASSLSGQYTEAFFGQGTRLTVV.

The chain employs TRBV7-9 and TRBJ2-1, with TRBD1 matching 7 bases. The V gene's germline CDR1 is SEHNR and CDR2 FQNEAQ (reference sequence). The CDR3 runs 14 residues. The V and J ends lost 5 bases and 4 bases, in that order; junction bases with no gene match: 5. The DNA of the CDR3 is TGTGCCAGCAGCACAGGGACAGCATACAATGAGCAGTTCTTC. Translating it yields CASSTGTAYNEQFF. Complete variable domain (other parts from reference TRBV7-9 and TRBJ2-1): DTGVSQNPRHKITKRGQNVTFRCDPISEHNRLYWYRQTLGQGPEFLTYFQNEAQLEKSRLLSDRFSAERPKGSFSTLEIQRTEQGDSAMYLCASSTGTAYNEQFFGPGTRLTVL.

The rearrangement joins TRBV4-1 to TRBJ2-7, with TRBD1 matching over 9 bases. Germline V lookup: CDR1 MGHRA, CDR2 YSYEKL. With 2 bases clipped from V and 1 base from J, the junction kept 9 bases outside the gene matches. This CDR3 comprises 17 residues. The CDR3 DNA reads TGCGCCAGCAGCCAACACGGAATCGGGACAGGGTCCTACGAGCAGTACTTC. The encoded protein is CASSQHGIGTGSYEQYF.

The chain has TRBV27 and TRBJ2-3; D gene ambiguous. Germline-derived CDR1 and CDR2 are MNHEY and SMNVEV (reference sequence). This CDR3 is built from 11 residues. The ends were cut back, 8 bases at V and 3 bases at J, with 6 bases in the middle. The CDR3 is CASGLTDTQYF. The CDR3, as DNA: TGTGCCAGCGGGCTAACAGATACGCAGTATTTT.

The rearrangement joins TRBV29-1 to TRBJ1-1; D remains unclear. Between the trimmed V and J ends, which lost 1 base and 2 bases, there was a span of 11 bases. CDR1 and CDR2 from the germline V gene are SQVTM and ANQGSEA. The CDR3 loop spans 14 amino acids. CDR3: CSVEVAAVNTEAFF. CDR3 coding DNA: TGCAGCGTTGAAGTCGCTGCAGTTAACACTGAAGCTTTCTTT.

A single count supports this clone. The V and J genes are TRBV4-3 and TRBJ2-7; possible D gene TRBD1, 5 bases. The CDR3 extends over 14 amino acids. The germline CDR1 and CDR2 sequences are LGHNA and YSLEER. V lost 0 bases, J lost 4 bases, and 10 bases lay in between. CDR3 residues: CASSQEDQGYEQYF. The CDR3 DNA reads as TGCGCCAGCAGCCAAGAGGATCAGGGTTACGAGCAGTACTTC.

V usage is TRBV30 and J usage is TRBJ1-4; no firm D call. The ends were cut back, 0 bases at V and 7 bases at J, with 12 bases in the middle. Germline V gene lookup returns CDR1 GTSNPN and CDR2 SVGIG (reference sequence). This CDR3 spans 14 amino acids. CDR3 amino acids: CAWSVLVSGEKLFF. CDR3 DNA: TGTGCCTGGAGTGTACTGGTGTCGGGTGAAAAACTGTTTTTT.

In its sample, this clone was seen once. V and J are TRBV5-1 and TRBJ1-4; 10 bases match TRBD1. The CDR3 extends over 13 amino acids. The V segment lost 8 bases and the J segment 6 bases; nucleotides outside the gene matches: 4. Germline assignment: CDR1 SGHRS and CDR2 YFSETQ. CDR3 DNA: TGCGCCAGGCCGGGACAGGGGTATGAAAAACTGTTTTTT. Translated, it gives CARPGQGYEKLFF.

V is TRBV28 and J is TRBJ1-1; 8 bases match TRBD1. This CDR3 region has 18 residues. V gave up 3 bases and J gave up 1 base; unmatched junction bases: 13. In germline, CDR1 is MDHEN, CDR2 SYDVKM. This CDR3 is CASSFRKKMDRANTEAFF. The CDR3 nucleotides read TGTGCCAGCAGTTTCCGAAAAAAGATGGACAGGGCGAACACTGAAGCTTTCTTT.

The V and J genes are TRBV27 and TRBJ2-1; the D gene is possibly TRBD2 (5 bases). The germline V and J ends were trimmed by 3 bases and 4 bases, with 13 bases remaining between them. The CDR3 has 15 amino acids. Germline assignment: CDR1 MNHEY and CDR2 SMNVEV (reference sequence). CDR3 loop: CASSFLAGPYNEQFF. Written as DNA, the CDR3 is TGTGCCAGCAGTTTCCTCGCGGGCCCTTACAATGAGCAGTTCTTC.

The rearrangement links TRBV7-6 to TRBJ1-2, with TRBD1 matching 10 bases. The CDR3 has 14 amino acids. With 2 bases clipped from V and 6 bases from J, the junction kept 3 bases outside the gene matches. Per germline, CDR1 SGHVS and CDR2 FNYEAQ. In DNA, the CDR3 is TGTGCCAGCAGCTTAACCGGGACAGGGGATGGCTACACCTTC. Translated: CASSLTGTGDGYTF. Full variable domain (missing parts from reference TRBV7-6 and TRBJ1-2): GAGVSQSPRYKVTKRGQDVALRCDPISGHVSLYWYRQALGQGPEFLTYFNYEAQQDKSGLPNDRFSAERPEGSISTLTIQRTEQRDSAMYRCASSLTGTGDGYTFGSGTRLTVV.

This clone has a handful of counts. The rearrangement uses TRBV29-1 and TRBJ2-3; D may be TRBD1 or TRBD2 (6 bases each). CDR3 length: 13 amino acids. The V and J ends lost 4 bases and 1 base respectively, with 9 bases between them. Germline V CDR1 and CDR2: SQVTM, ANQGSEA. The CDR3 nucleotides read TGCAGCGTTGGGGGGGCTGGCACAGATACGCAGTATTTT. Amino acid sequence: CSVGGAGTDTQYF.

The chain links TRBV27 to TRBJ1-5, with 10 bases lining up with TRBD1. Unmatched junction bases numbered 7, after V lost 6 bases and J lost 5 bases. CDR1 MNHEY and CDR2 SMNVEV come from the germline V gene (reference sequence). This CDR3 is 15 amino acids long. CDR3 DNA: TGTGCCAGCAGCAGACAGGGGGCAGGGGATCAGCCCCAGCATTTT. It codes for CASSRQGAGDQPQHF.

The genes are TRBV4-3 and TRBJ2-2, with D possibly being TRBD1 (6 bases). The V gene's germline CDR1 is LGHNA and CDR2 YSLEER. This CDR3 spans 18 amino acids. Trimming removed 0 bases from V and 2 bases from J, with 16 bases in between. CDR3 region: CASSQDNDPGANTGELFF. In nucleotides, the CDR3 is TGCGCCAGCAGCCAAGATAACGATCCAGGGGCTAACACCGGGGAGCTGTTTTTT.

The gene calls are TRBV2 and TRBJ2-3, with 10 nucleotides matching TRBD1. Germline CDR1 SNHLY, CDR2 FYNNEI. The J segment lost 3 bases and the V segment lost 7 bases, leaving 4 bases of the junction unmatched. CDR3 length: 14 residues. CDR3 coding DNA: TGTGCCAGCAAGACAGGGGGCCTGACAGATACGCAGTATTTT. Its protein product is CASKTGGLTDTQYF.

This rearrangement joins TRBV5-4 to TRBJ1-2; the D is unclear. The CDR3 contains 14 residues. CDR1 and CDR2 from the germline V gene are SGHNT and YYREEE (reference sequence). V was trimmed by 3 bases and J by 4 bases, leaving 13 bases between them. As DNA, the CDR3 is TGTGCCAGCAGCTCGGCCGGACCCTTCTATGGCTACACCTTC. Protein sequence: CASSSAGPFYGYTF.